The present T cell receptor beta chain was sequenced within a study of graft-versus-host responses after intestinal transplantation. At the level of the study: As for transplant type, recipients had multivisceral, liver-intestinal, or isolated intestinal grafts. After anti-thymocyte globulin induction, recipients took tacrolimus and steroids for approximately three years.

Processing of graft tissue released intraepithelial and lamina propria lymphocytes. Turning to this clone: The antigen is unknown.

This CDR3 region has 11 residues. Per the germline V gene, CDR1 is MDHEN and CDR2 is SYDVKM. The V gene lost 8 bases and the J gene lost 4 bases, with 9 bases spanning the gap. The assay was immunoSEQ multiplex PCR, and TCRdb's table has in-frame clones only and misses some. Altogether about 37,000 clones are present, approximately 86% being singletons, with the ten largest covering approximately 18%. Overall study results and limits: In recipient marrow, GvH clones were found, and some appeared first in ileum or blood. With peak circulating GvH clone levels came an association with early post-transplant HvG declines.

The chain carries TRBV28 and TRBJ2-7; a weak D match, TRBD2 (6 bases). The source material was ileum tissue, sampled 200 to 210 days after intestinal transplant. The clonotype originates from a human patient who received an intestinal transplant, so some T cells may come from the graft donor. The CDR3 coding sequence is TGTGCCAGCGCCCGGGGGTACGAGCAGTACTTC. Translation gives CASARGYEQYF.